These T cell receptor beta chains were read from a single sample in a study of radiation and T cells in renal cell carcinoma. TCRdb's table, derived via immunoSEQ multiplex PCR, lists solely in-frame clones and lacks some. The sample consists of approximately 120,000 clones, approximately 78% of them appearing once. The sequencing here drew on blood, taken from a patient whose treatment included radiotherapy and nephrectomy. These receptors were obtained from a woman aged 55-75 years with renal cell carcinoma. Each CDR3 is given with its conserved first and last residue. The D gene is left open where the match is weak. Not all rows give a size; the values are once, few, many and, for expanded clones, a class.

v_call	j_call	clone_size	d_call	cdr3_length	cdr3_nt	cdr3_aa
TRBV23-1	TRBJ1-1	.	TRBD1	20	TGCGCCAGCAGTCAATCTCCGGACAGGGGCCAAACTGATATGAACACTGAAGCTTTCTTT	CASSQSPDRGQTDMNTEAFF
TRBV14	TRBJ1-4	.	.	14	TGTGCCAGCAGTCGGCCTGGGAGTAATGAAAAACTGTTTTTT	CASSRPGSNEKLFF
TRBV14	TRBJ2-1	.	.	13	TGTGCCAGCAGTAAAGACAGGTTCTATGAGCAGTTCTTC	CASSKDRFYEQFF
TRBV5-1	TRBJ1-3	.	.	13	TGCGCCAGCAGCTTGGACAGGGTAAACACCATATATTTT	CASSLDRVNTIYF
TRBV5-1	TRBJ2-5	.	.	15	TGCGCCAGCAGCTCACCTCAGGGGTACCAAGAGACCCAGTACTTC	CASSSPQGYQETQYF
TRBV5-1	TRBJ1-1	once	.	13	TGCGCCAGCAGCTTGTCTGGGTTGGCTGAAGCTTTCTTT	CASSLSGLAEAFF
TRBV29-1	TRBJ2-3	.	.	15	TGCAGCGTTGCGGTAGCGGCAGATAGCACAGATACGCAGTATTTT	CSVAVAADSTDTQYF
TRBV27	TRBJ2-1	.	.	10	TGTGCCAGCTCTTGGAATGAGCAGTTCTTC	CASSWNEQFF
TRBV7-6	TRBJ2-5	.	.	14	TGTGCCAGCAGCTTATTGGGTCCCGGGGAGACCCAGTACTTC	CASSLLGPGETQYF
TRBV25-1	TRBJ2-7	.	TRBD1	14	TGTGCCAGCAGTAGGCGACAGGGGGCCGGCGAGCAGTACTTC	CASSRRQGAGEQYF
TRBV7-9	TRBJ1-1	.	.	15	TGTGCCAGCAGCTTAAAAGGGGGGCTTGGGACTGAAGCTTTCTTT	CASSLKGGLGTEAFF
TRBV9	TRBJ2-5	.	TRBD1	14	TGTGCCAGCAGCGGAGGGGACAGAGGAGAGACCCAGTACTTC	CASSGGDRGETQYF
TRBV5-6	TRBJ2-2	.	.	18	TGTGCCAGCAGCTTGCCAGGACTGGGGCGGGGTCGCACCGGGGAGCTGTTTTTT	CASSLPGLGRGRTGELFF
TRBV28	TRBJ1-1	.	.	12	TGTGCCAGCTCGAGGCCGAACACTGAAGCTTTCTTT	CASSRPNTEAFF
TRBV27	TRBJ2-7	.	TRBD2	17	TGTGCCAGCAGTCCCGCCCTGATAGCGGGAGCTCATTACGAGCAGTACTTC	CASSPALIAGAHYEQYF
TRBV5-1	TRBJ1-4	.	.	14	TGCGCCAGCAGCTTGGAAACAACTAATGAAAAACTGTTTTTT	CASSLETTNEKLFF
TRBV23-1	TRBJ1-1	.	.	14	TGCGCCAGCAGTAAGATCGGGCCCGGCCCTGAAGCTTTCTTT	CASSKIGPGPEAFF
TRBV7-7	TRBJ1-1	.	.	15	TGTGCTAGCAGATCTTTGGGGGATATGAACACTGAAGCTTTCTTT	CASRSLGDMNTEAFF
TRBV5-1	TRBJ1-2	.	.	13	TGCGCCAGCAGCTTACAGGCTCGCAATGGCTACACCTTC	CASSLQARNGYTF
TRBV6-6	TRBJ1-5	few	.	12	TGTGCCAGCTGTAATAGCAATCAGCCCCAGCATTTT	CASCNSNQPQHF
TRBV7-9	TRBJ2-1	.	TRBD2	16	TGTGCCAGCAGCCCTCGACTAGCGGGGTCCTACAATGAGCAGTTCTTC	CASSPRLAGSYNEQFF
TRBV5-6	TRBJ2-3	.	TRBD1	15	TGTGCCAGCAGCTTGCCCCCGACAGGGCCAGATACGCAGTATTTT	CASSLPPTGPDTQYF
TRBV10-2	TRBJ1-5	few	.	13	TGCGCCAGCAGTGTCGGGGCTGAGCAGCCCCAGCATTTT	CASSVGAEQPQHF
TRBV28	TRBJ1-5	few	TRBD1	15	TGTGCCAGCAGTGACAGGGGTTTGGGAAATCAGCCCCAGCATTTT	CASSDRGLGNQPQHF
TRBV6-5	TRBJ2-7	.	TRBD2	12	TGTGCCAGCAGTCCTGGGACTAGCGGAACCATCTTC	CASSPGTSGTIF
TRBV6-1	TRBJ2-6	.	.	15	TGTGCCAGCAGTGAAGGCAGGGCTGGGGCCAACGTCCTGACTTTC	CASSEGRAGANVLTF
TRBV2	TRBJ1-5	.	TRBD1	15	TGTGCCAGCAGTCTCGGACAGGGCGACAATCAGCCCCAGCATTTT	CASSLGQGDNQPQHF
TRBV10-3	TRBJ2-2	.	.	13	TGTGCCATCAGGAGGGACCGAACCGGGGAGCTGTTTTTT	CAIRRDRTGELFF
TRBV5-5	TRBJ2-2	.	TRBD2	19	TGTGCCAGCAGCTATGGACTAGCGGTAGGCCAGCATTACACCGGGGAGCTGTTTTTT	CASSYGLAVGQHYTGELFF
TRBV6-5	TRBJ2-3	.	TRBD1	15	TGTGCCAGCAGTTACCCCGGACAGGGGGCAGATACGCAGTATTTT	CASSYPGQGADTQYF
TRBV29-1	TRBJ2-2	.	TRBD1	13	TGCAGCGTGGACAGGGGGAACACCGGGGAGCTGTTTTTT	CSVDRGNTGELFF
TRBV6-6	TRBJ1-5	.	.	14	TGTGCCAGCAGCCCGGCCCTTGATGGGATGTCCCAGCATTTT	CASSPALDGMSQHF
TRBV28	TRBJ2-3	.	.	19	TGTGCCAGCAGTTCCAGTCCGACCACCTGGTATTCGCGCACAGATACGCAGTATTTT	CASSSSPTTWYSRTDTQYF
TRBV5-1	TRBJ2-1	.	.	16	TGCGCCAGCAGCTTGGCCGGGTCGAGCTCCTACAATGAGCAGTTCTTC	CASSLAGSSSYNEQFF
TRBV5-6	TRBJ2-7	.	.	12	TGTGCCAGCAGCCTAGGGCCCTCCGAGCAGTACTTC	CASSLGPSEQYF
TRBV5-1	TRBJ2-2	once	TRBD1	15	TGCGCCAGCAGCAGCGACACAGGGGGCCCCGGGGAGCTGTTTTTT	CASSSDTGGPGELFF
TRBV27	TRBJ2-7	once	.	12	TGTGCCAGCAGTACCCTCGGGGACGAGCAGTACTTC	CASSTLGDEQYF
TRBV9	TRBJ2-1	.	.	14	TGTGCCAGCAGCGTAGTCTCCTCTCGAGATGAGCAGTTCTTC	CASSVVSSRDEQFF
TRBV19	TRBJ1-5	.	.	15	TGTGCCAGTAGTATAGGGACGGGGGGCAATCAGCCCCAGCATTTT	CASSIGTGGNQPQHF
TRBV9	TRBJ2-1	.	TRBD2	15	TGTGCCAGCAGCCCGATCCGGACTAGCGGGAGTTGGCAGTTCTTC	CASSPIRTSGSWQFF
TRBV7-9	TRBJ1-1	.	.	13	TGTGCCAGCAGCGGACGGACAGAACCTGAAGCTTTCTTT	CASSGRTEPEAFF
TRBV7-9	TRBJ2-7	few	.	13	TGTGCCAGCAGCTTCGGGCGGGACCACGAGCAGTACTTC	CASSFGRDHEQYF
TRBV19	TRBJ2-3	.	.	19	TGTGCCAGTAGTATAGATGGGCTGATTGGGGCGGGAAGCACAGATACGCAGTATTTT	CASSIDGLIGAGSTDTQYF
TRBV6-5	TRBJ2-5	.	.	13	TGTGCCAGCAGTTACTCGGAGGGGGGAGAGCAGTACTTC	CASSYSEGGEQYF
TRBV5-1	TRBJ2-7	.	.	14	TGCGCCAGCACCTTAGGACAAGGCAGAGACGAGCAGTACTTC	CASTLGQGRDEQYF
TRBV10-1	TRBJ2-1	.	TRBD1	14	TGCGCCAGCAAAGGGAACAGGGGCGTCGGAGAGCAGTTCTTC	CASKGNRGVGEQFF
TRBV7-3	TRBJ1-1	.	TRBD1	14	TGTGCCAGCAGCTTATCACAGGGGGATAATGAAGCTTTCTTT	CASSLSQGDNEAFF
TRBV7-6	TRBJ2-1	.	.	15	TGTGCCAGCAGCTTAGGCGGGACTCTGACCAATGAGCAGTTCTTC	CASSLGGTLTNEQFF
TRBV10-3	TRBJ1-1	once	.	12	TGTGCCATCAGTGGCATTTCGACTGAAGCTTTCTTT	CAISGISTEAFF
TRBV7-9	TRBJ2-7	.	.	13	TGTGCCAGCAGTTCCGAACCCTCCTACGAGCAGTACTTC	CASSSEPSYEQYF
TRBV2	TRBJ1-5	.	.	17	TGTGCCAGCAGTGAACTATACAGGCCTGCCAGCAATCAGCCCCAGCATTTT	CASSELYRPASNQPQHF
TRBV7-2	TRBJ1-5	.	.	16	TGTGCCAGCAGCTTAGGCAGCAGTTATAGCAATCAGCCCCAGCATTTT	CASSLGSSYSNQPQHF
TRBV6-5	TRBJ2-7	.	.	14	TGTGCCAGCAGTGCCCCCGACGCTGTCGGCGAGCAGTACTTC	CASSAPDAVGEQYF
TRBV9	TRBJ2-3	.	.	16	TGTGCCAGCAGCGTAGGGTCGGGACTGGGGACAGATACGCAGTATTTT	CASSVGSGLGTDTQYF